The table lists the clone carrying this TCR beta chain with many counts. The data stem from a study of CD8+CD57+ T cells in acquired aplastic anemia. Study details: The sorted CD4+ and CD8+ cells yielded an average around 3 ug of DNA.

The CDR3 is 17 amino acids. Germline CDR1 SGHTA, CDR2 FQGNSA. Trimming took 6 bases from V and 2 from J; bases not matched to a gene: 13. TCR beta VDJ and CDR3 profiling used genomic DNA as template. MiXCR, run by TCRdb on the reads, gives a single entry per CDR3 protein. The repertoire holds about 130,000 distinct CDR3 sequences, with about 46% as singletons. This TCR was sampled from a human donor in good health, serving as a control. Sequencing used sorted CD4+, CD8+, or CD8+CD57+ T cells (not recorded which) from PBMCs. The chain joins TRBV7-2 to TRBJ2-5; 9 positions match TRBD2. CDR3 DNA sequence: TGTGCCAGCAGGCCACAAGGAGCGGGGGGCTTACAAGAGACCCAGTACTTC. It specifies CASRPQGAGGLQETQYF.